The clone carrying this TCR beta chain appeared many times. Its cognate antigen is unknown. The source of the sample is a study of blood T cells in healthy people across ages. The CDR3 has 14 residues. Germline V gene sequence: CDR1 MNHEY, CDR2 SMNVEV (reference sequence). Trimming removed 5 bases from V and 5 bases from J, with 15 bases in between. Study results and caveats: Fewer expanded clones and more diversity marked long-lived versus aged donors. Donor CMV status was unknown, possibly confounding expanded clonotype changes.

It was 9.5 to 10 milliliters of peripheral blood that were drawn from each donor. Through a sample-barcoded 5' primer and a J-beta primer mix, a second PCR was run for 7 to 11 cycles. With 12 random nucleotides, a template-switch adaptor tagged each individual cDNA molecule. TCRdb reprocessed the 5' RACE reads via MiXCR and lists one record per CDR3 protein. The sample carries roughly 900,000 distinct CDR3 sequences, around 30% recorded once. The material sequenced was blood. The chain recombines TRBV27 with TRBJ1-2; TRBD1 might be the D (5 bases). The TCR sequence derives from a woman over 75 in good health. This chain's CDR3 is CASSAAGAGYGYTF. CDR3 sequence (DNA): TGTGCCAGCAGTGCCGCCGGGGCAGGGTATGGCTACACCTTC.